The 6 T cell receptor beta chains given below trace back to one sample, sequenced in a study of shared clonotypes between healthy human individuals. The repertoire was sequenced with immunoSEQ multiplex PCR; TCRdb's copy has only in-frame clones and lacks some. Among about 490,000 clones, almost 80% were seen once, and the ten largest hold approximately 12%. The sample consisted of PBMCs. The receptors come from a woman in her forties in good health. Some clones in this sample may be carry-over from other donors' samples.

This chain uses TRBV28 with TRBJ2-2; D remains unclear. The CDR3 sequence is 13 residues long. Germline CDR1 reads MDHEN; CDR2 reads SYDVKM. With 5 bases removed from V and 8 bases from J, the gap between germline ends came to 12 bases. For the CDR3, the DNA is TGTGCCAGCAGTCTCATCCCTAAGGGGGAGCTGTTTTTT. Translating gives CASSLIPKGELFF.

J is TRBJ2-5 and V is TRBV10-1, with 8 bases aligning to TRBD1. Germline CDR1 reads WNHNN; CDR2 reads SYGVQD (reference sequence). CDR3 length: 19 amino acids. Germline trimming cut 5 bases from V and 1 base from J; bases unmatched to any gene: 18. CDR3 bases: TGCGCCAGCAGTCCCAGAACCCTCCGGGACAGGATTTCCCAAGAGACCCAGTACTTC. This codes for CASSPRTLRDRISQETQYF.

This clone has only one observation. The chain carries TRBV7-2 and TRBJ2-2; D is uncertain. The CDR3 sequence is 16 residues long. Germline CDR1 reads SGHTA; CDR2 reads FQGNSA. With 2 bases removed from V and 0 bases from J, the gap between germline ends came to 10 bases. The CDR3 nucleotides read TGTGCCAGCAGCTTATTAAGGCTTGCGAACACCGGGGAGCTGTTTTTT. This encodes CASSLLRLANTGELFF. The whole variable domain, remainder taken from reference TRBV7-2 and TRBJ2-2, is GAGVSQSPSNKVTEKGKDVELRCDPISGHTALYWYRQSLGQGLEFLIYFQGNSAPDKSGLPSDRFSAERTGGSVSTLTIQRTQQEDSAVYLCASSLLRLANTGELFFGEGSRLTVL.

DNA for the CDR3: TGTGCCTGGAGTGTAGGTCAGGGGTTGGATACGCAGTATTTT. Its translation is CAWSVGQGLDTQYF. The gene calls are TRBV30 and TRBJ2-3, with a tentative D call TRBD1 (6 bases). Germline lookup yields CDR1 GTSNPN and CDR2 SVGIG (reference sequence). CDR3 length: 14 residues. Trimming removed 0 bases from V and 6 bases from J, with 13 bases in between. Full variable domain (missing parts from reference TRBV30 and TRBJ2-3): SQTIHQWPATLVQPVGSPLSLECTVEGTSNPNLYWYRQAAGRGLQLLFYSVGIGQISSEVPQNLSASRPQDRQFILSSKKLLLSDSGFYLCAWSVGQGLDTQYFGPGTRLTVL.

CDR3 coding DNA: TGCGCCAGCAGCCCAGAGCTCGCGGTTGGGAAACTGTTTTTT. Translating it yields CASSPELAVGKLFF. This chain links TRBV4-3 with TRBJ1-4; D call uncertain. Germline V lookup: CDR1 LGHNA, CDR2 YSLEER. Trimming shortened V by 4 bases and J by 11 bases, and 17 bases separated the two germline ends. The CDR3 sequence is 14 residues long.

The chain is built from TRBV7-3 and TRBJ2-6, with D unresolved. V lost 5 bases, J lost 2 bases, and 13 bases lay in between. The CDR3 has 16 amino acids. Germline V gives CDR1 SGHTA, CDR2 FQGTGA. The CDR3 reads CASSEQKGTGANVLTF. CDR3 nucleotides: TGTGCCAGCAGCGAACAAAAAGGCACTGGGGCCAACGTCCTGACTTTC.